Sequencing of this T cell receptor beta chain was carried out in a study of cytomegalovirus exposure and HLA in healthy donors. Study-level points and caveats: Highest at DRB1 and lowest at HLA-C, TCR association rates differed among HLA loci in a later analysis. A later analysis reported that several of the most significant clusters appeared to be linked to common viral pathogens, among them Epstein-Barr virus.

A remark on this clone: Its matching antigen is unknown. This same CDR3 is encoded by further DNA sequences in the sample.

The PCR contained 60 Vbeta and 13 Jbeta primers. Original handling: Around 80 million unique TCR beta chains, roughly 11 million of them shared, were counted by a later analysis. TCRdb keeps only in-frame clones here, not all; method: immunoSEQ multiplex PCR. The DNA was the basis for D and trimming; V, J and clone size are from that table. This sample yields hundreds of thousands of clones, of which over 75% are seen a single time; about 1.7% belongs to the top ten. The sequence derives from a male donor in good health and CMV-seronegative. The sequenced sample was PBMCs.

The DNA for the CDR3 is TGTGCCAGCAGCGCGCGGGACGGTACCTACGAGCAGTACTTC. Amino acid sequence: CASSARDGTYEQYF. V gene TRBV13 combines with J gene TRBJ2-7; perhaps TRBD2 as D (6 bases). The CDR3 length is 14 residues. Germline V gene sequence: CDR1 PRHDT, CDR2 FYEKMQ (reference sequence). Trimming stripped 5 bases from V and 2 bases from J, with 13 bases between.